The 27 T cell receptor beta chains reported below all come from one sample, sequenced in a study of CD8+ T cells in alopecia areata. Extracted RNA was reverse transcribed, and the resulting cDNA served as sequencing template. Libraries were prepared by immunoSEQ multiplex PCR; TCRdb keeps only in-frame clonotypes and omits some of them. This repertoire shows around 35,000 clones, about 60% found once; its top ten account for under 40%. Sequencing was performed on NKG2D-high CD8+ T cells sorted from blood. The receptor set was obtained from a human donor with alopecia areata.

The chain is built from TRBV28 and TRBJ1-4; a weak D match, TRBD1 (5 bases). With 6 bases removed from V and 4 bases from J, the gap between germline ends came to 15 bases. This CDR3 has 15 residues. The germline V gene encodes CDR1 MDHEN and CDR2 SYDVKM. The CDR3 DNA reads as TGTGCCAGCAGCCTAAGACGACAGATTAATGAAAAACTGTTTTTT. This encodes CASSLRRQINEKLFF.

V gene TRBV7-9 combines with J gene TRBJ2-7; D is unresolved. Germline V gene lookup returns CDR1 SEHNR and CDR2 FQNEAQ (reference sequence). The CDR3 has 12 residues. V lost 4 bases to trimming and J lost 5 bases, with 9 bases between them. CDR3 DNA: TGTGCCAGCAGCTCACTTGTGGACGAGCAGTACTTC. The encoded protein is CASSSLVDEQYF.

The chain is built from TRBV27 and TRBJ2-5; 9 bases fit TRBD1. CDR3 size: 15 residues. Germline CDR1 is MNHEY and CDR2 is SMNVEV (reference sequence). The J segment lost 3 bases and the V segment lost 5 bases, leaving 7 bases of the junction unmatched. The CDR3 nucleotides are TGTGCCAGCAGTGCCAGACAGGGGGTTGAAGAGACCCAGTACTTC. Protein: CASSARQGVEETQYF.

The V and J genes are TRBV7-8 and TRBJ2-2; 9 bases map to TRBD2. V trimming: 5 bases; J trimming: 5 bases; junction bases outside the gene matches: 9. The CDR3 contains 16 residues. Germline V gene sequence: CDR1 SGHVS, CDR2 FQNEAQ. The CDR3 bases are TGTGCCAGCAGCCACAGCGGGACTAGCAGGACCGGGGAGCTGTTTTTT. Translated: CASSHSGTSRTGELFF. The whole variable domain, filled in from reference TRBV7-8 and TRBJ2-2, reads GAGVSQSPRYKVAKRGQDVALRCDPISGHVSLFWYQQALGQGPEFLTYFQNEAQLDKSGLPSDRFFAERPEGSVSTLKIQRTQQEDSAVYLCASSHSGTSRTGELFFGEGSRLTVL.

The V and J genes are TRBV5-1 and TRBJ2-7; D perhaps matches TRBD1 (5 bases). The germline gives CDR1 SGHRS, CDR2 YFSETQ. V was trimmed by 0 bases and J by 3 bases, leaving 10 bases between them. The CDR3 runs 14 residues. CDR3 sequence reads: CASSLEGFNYEQYF. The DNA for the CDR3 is TGCGCCAGCAGCTTGGAGGGGTTTAACTACGAGCAGTACTTC.

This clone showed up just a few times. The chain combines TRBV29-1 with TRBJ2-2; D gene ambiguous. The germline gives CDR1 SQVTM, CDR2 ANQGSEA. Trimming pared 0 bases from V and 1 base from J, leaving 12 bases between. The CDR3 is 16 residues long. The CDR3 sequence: CSVEDRVGMNTGELFF. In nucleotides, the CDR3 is TGCAGCGTTGAAGATCGAGTAGGGATGAACACCGGGGAGCTGTTTTTT.

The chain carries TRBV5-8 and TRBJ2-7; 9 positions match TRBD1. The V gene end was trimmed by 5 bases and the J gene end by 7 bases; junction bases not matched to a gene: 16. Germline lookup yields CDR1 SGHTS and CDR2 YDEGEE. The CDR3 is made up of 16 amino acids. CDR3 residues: CASRSIRDRVTGEQYF. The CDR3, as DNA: TGTGCCAGCAGGTCTATCCGGGACAGGGTCACCGGGGAGCAGTACTTC.

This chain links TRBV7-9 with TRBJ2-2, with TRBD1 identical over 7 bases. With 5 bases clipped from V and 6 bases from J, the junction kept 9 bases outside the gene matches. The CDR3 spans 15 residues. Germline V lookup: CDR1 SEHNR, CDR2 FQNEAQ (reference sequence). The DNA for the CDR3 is TGTGCCAGCAGCCCGTGGGACAGACCTCCCGGGGAGCTGTTTTTT. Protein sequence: CASSPWDRPPGELFF.

The CDR3: CASSPDRTGELFF. CDR3 coding DNA: TGCGCCAGCAGCCCCGACCGTACCGGGGAGCTGTTTTTT. This chain joins TRBV5-1 and TRBJ2-2; D is undetermined. The germline CDR1 and CDR2 sequences are SGHRS and YFSETQ. The CDR3 sequence is 13 residues long. The ends were cut back, 4 bases at V and 5 bases at J, with 9 bases in the middle. The full variable domain, rest sourced from reference TRBV5-1 and TRBJ2-2, is KAGVTQTPRYLIKTRGQQVTLSCSPISGHRSVSWYQQTPGQGLQFLFEYFSETQRNKGNFPGRFSGRQFSNSRSEMNVSTLELGDSALYLCASSPDRTGELFFGEGSRLTVL.

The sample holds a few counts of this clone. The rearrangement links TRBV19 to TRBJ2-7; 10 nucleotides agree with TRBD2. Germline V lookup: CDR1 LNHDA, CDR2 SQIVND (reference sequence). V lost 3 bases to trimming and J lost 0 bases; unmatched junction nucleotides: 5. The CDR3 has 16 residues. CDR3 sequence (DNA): TGTGCCAGTAGTATCGCCACTAGCGGGGTCTCCTACGAGCAGTACTTC. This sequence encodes CASSIATSGVSYEQYF.

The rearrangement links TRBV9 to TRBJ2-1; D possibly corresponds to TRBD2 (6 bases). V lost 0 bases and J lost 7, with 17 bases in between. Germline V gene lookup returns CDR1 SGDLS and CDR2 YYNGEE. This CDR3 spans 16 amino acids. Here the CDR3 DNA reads TGTGCCAGCAGCGTAGACCCTAGCGAAATAAGGAATGAGCAGTTCTTC. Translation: CASSVDPSEIRNEQFF. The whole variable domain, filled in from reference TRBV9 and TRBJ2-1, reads DSGVTQTPKHLITATGQRVTLRCSPRSGDLSVYWYQQSLDQGLQFLIQYYNGEERAKGNILERFSAQQFPDLHSELNLSSLELGDSALYFCASSVDPSEIRNEQFFGPGTRLTVL.

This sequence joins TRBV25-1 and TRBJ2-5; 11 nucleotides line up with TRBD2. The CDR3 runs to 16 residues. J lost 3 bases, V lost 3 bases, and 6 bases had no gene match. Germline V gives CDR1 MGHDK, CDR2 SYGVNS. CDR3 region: CASSEIRGLAEETQYF. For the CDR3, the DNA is TGTGCCAGCAGTGAGATCCGGGGACTAGCGGAAGAGACCCAGTACTTC.

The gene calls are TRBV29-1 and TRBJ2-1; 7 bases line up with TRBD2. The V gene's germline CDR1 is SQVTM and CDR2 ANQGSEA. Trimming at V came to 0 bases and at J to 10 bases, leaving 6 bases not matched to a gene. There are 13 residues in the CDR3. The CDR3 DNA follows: TGCAGCGTTGAAGATGGGGGGAGGGCGGAGCAGTTCTTC. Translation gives CSVEDGGRAEQFF.

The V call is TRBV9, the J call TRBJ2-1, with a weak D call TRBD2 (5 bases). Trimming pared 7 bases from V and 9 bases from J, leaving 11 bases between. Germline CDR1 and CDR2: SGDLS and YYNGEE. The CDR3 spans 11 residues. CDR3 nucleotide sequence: TGTGCCAGCGAGTCGGGGTCTGAGCAGTTCTTC. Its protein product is CASESGSEQFF. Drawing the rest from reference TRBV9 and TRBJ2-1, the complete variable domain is DSGVTQTPKHLITATGQRVTLRCSPRSGDLSVYWYQQSLDQGLQFLIQYYNGEERAKGNILERFSAQQFPDLHSELNLSSLELGDSALYFCASESGSEQFFGPGTRLTVL.

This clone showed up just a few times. This CDR3 reads CASTPSRRAYYNSPLHF. The CDR3 nucleotides read TGTGCCAGTACCCCATCCAGGCGGGCCTACTATAATTCACCCCTCCACTTT. This chain links TRBV19 with TRBJ1-6; no firm D call. The CDR3 loop spans 17 amino acids. Trimming cost V 7 bases and J 3 bases, with 19 bases left between them. Germline V gene data show CDR1 as LNHDA and CDR2 as SQIVND (reference sequence).

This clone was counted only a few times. Written as DNA, the CDR3 is TGTGCCACCAGCAGAAGCGATGAGCAGTTCTTC. It is translated as CATSRSDEQFF. This rearrangement joins TRBV15 to TRBJ2-1; D is ambiguous. This CDR3 is 11 amino acids long. Deletions cut 2 bases from V and 8 bases from J, with 4 bases between. Germline-derived CDR1 and CDR2 are LNHNV and YYDKDF (reference sequence).

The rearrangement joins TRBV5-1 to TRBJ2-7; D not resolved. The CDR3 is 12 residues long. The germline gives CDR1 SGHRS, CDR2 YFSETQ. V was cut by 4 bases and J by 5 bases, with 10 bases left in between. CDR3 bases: TGCGCCAGCAGCGAGCCGACGGACGAGCAGTACTTC. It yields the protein CASSEPTDEQYF.

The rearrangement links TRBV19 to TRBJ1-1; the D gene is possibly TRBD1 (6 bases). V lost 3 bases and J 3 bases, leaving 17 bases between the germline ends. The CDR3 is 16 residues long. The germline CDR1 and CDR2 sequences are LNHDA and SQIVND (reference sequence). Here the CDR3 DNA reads TGTGCCAGTAGTATGCGGACAGTTCTTAAAGACACTGAAGCTTTCTTT. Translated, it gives CASSMRTVLKDTEAFF.

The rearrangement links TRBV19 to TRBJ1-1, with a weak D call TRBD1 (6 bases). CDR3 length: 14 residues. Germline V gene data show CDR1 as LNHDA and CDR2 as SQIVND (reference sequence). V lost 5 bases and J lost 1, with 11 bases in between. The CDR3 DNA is TGTGCCAGTAGTCCCGGGACACCGAACACTGAAGCTTTCTTT. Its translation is CASSPGTPNTEAFF.

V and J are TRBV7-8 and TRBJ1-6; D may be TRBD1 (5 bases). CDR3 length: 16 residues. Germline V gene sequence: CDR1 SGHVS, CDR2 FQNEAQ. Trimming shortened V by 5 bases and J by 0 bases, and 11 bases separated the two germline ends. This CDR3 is CASSPLGGSYNSPLHF. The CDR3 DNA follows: TGTGCCAGCAGCCCGCTGGGGGGCTCCTATAATTCACCCCTCCACTTT.

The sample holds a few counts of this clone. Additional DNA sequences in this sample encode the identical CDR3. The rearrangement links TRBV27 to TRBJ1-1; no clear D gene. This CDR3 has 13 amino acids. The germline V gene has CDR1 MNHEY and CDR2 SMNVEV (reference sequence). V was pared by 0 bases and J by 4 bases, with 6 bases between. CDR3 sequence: CASSLSASTEAFF. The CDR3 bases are TGTGCCAGCAGTTTATCTGCCAGCACTGAAGCTTTCTTT.

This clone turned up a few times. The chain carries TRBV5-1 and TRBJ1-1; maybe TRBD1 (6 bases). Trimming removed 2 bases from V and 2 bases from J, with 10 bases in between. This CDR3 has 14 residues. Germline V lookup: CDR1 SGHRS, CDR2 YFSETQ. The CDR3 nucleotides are TGCGCCAGCAGCTTACTGGACAGTAACACTGAAGCTTTCTTT. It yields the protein CASSLLDSNTEAFF.

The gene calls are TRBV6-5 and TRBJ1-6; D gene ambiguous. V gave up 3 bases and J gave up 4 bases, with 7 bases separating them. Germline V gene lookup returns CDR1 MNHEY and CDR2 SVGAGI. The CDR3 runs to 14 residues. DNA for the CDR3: TGTGCCAGCAGTTATGGAGTTTATAATTCACCCCTCCACTTT. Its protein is CASSYGVYNSPLHF.

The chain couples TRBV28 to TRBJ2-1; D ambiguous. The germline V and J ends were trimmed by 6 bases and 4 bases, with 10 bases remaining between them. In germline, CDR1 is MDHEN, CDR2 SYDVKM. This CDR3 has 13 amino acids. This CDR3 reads CASSPRGYNEQFF. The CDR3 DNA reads TGTGCCAGCAGCCCGCGCGGTTACAATGAGCAGTTCTTC. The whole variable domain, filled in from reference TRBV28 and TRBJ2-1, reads DVKVTQSSRYLVKRTGEKVFLECVQDMDHENMFWYRQDPGLGLRLIYFSYDVKMKEKGDIPEGYSVSREKKERFSLILESASTNQTSMYLCASSPRGYNEQFFGPGTRLTVL.

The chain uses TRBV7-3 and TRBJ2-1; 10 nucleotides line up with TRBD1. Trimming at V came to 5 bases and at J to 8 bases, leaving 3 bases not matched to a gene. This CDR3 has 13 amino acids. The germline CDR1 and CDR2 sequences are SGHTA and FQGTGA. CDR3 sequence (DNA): TGTGCCAGCAGCCGACAGGGGGCGGATGAGCAGTTCTTC. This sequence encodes CASSRQGADEQFF.

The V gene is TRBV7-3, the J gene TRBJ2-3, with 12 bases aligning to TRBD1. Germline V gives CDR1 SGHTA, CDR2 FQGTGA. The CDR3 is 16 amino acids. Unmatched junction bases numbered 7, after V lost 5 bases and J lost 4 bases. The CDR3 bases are TGTGCCAGCAGCCCGACCGGGACAGGGGGCGCAGATACGCAGTATTTT. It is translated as CASSPTGTGGADTQYF.

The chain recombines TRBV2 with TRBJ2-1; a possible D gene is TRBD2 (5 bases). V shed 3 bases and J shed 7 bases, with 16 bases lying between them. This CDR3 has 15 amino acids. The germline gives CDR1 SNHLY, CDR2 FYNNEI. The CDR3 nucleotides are TGTGCCAGCAGTGATCTGGGAGATCGGAGGAATGAGCAGTTCTTC. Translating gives CASSDLGDRRNEQFF.